These 17 T cell receptor beta chains were sequenced from one sample in a study of shared clonotypes between healthy human individuals. Produced via immunoSEQ multiplex PCR; TCRdb's table is partial and in-frame only. Here the sample spans a few hundred thousand clones, around 79% being singletons. Sequenced sample: PBMCs. These receptors were collected from a woman between 40 and 50 years old in good health. Some clones in this sample may be carry-over from other donors' samples.

The rearrangement links TRBV7-3 to TRBJ1-1, with 9 bases that match TRBD1. The germline CDR1 and CDR2 sequences are SGHTA and FQGTGA. This CDR3 spans 14 amino acids. V lost 3 bases and J lost 3; bases outside the gene matches: 2. The CDR3 here is CASSFDRGDTEAFF. The CDR3 DNA reads TGTGCCAGCAGCTTTGACAGGGGGGACACTGAAGCTTTCTTT.

CDR3 protein: CASRRQVQSSYEQYF. The CDR3 DNA follows: TGTGCCAGTAGACGACAGGTACAGAGCTCCTACGAGCAGTACTTC. The gene calls are TRBV19 and TRBJ2-7, with D possibly being TRBD1 (6 bases). The V and J ends lost 6 bases and 0 bases respectively, with 15 bases between them. Germline CDR1 LNHDA, CDR2 SQIVND (reference sequence). The CDR3 totals 15 residues.

This sequence joins TRBV28 and TRBJ2-7; D not certain. The CDR3 is made up of 11 amino acids. The germline V and J ends were trimmed by 2 bases and 6 bases, with 5 bases remaining between them. The germline gives CDR1 MDHEN, CDR2 SYDVKM. In DNA, the CDR3 is TGTGCCAGCAGTTTACGCGGCGAGCAGTACTTC. Its translation is CASSLRGEQYF.

This rearrangement joins TRBV6-4 to TRBJ1-4; no firm D call. The CDR3 has 14 residues. Germline lookup yields CDR1 MRHNA and CDR2 SNTAGT. V was cut by 4 bases and J by 12 bases, with 18 bases left in between. In nucleotides, the CDR3 is TGTGCCAGCAGTGTCTCCTCCGACTTGGGAGAACTGTTTTTT. Translation: CASSVSSDLGELFF.

The rearrangement uses TRBV7-9 and TRBJ2-7; 8 bases line up with TRBD1. V shed 1 base and J 3 bases; nucleotides not matched to a gene: 8. Germline CDR1 reads SEHNR; CDR2 reads FQNEAQ (reference sequence). This CDR3 region has 16 residues. The CDR3 DNA reads as TGTGCCAGCAGCTTAGGGACAGGGCCCAGGTACTACGAGCAGTACTTC. Translating gives CASSLGTGPRYYEQYF.

The chain is built from TRBV18 and TRBJ1-2; 9 bases line up with TRBD1. The germline gives CDR1 KGHSH, CDR2 LQKENI. Trimming at V came to 3 bases and at J to 3 bases, leaving 5 bases not matched to a gene. The CDR3 loop spans 15 amino acids. DNA of the CDR3: TGTGCCAGCTCACCCACGCGACAGGGGGACTATGGCTACACCTTC. Translation gives CASSPTRQGDYGYTF.

The chain couples TRBV6-5 to TRBJ2-7; D unresolved. V was shortened by 0 bases and J by 2 bases, with 8 bases between the two germline ends. From germline, CDR1 is MNHEY and CDR2 SVGAGI. The CDR3 runs to 14 residues. The CDR3 loop reads CASSYSAATYEQYF. DNA for the CDR3: TGTGCCAGCAGTTACTCGGCAGCCACCTACGAGCAGTACTTC.

The sample holds one count of this clone. The chain couples TRBV14 to TRBJ2-1, with 7 bases aligning to TRBD2. This CDR3 is built from 16 residues. In germline, CDR1 is SGHDN, CDR2 FVKESK. Trimming took 2 bases from V and 6 from J; bases not matched to a gene: 10. The CDR3 DNA reads as TGTGCCAGCAGCCAATTCCCGGGACTAACAGCCAATGAGCAGTTCTTC. Residues: CASSQFPGLTANEQFF.

The gene calls are TRBV5-1 and TRBJ2-5; tentative D call: TRBD1 (5 bases). Germline V gene sequence: CDR1 SGHRS, CDR2 YFSETQ. This CDR3 has 14 residues. Trimming cost V 5 bases and J 2 bases, with 13 bases left between them. This chain's CDR3 is CASREGVNQETQYF. CDR3 nucleotides: TGCGCCAGCAGAGAAGGGGTAAATCAAGAGACCCAGTACTTC.

This chain uses TRBV2 with TRBJ1-4, with 8 bases that match TRBD1. Germline V lookup: CDR1 SNHLY, CDR2 FYNNEI. The V gene end was trimmed by 5 bases and the J gene end by 8 bases; junction bases not matched to a gene: 7. The CDR3 covers 14 residues. This CDR3 reads CASSPDREGEKLFF. DNA for the CDR3: TGTGCCAGCAGTCCGGACAGGGAAGGGGAAAAACTGTTTTTT.

The chain employs TRBV7-6 and TRBJ1-5; TRBD1 matches 8 bases. Germline V gene data show CDR1 as SGHVS and CDR2 as FNYEAQ. CDR3 size: 13 residues. Losses at the gene ends were 1 base for V and 10 bases for J; bases not matched to a gene: 3. The CDR3 bases are TGTGCCAGCAGCTTAGACGACAGGGGACCCCAGCATTTT. The encoded protein is CASSLDDRGPQHF.

This clone was detected once. The V call is TRBV6-5, the J call TRBJ1-1, with TRBD1 as a possible D gene (6 bases). CDR3 length: 15 residues. The V gene lost 6 bases and the J gene lost 0 bases, with 14 bases spanning the gap. Germline V lookup: CDR1 MNHEY, CDR2 SVGAGI. This CDR3 is CASRGIGQLNTEAFF. As DNA, the CDR3 is TGTGCCAGCAGGGGGATCGGACAGCTGAACACTGAAGCTTTCTTT.

The CDR3 coding sequence is TGTGCCAGCAGCTTAACTAGCCGGTTTGGTACGCAGTATTTT. Its translation: CASSLTSRFGTQYF. The rearrangement uses TRBV7-9 and TRBJ2-3, with D tentatively TRBD2 (6 bases). The V end lost 2 bases, the J end lost 8 bases, and 14 bases lay between the germline ends. Germline assignment: CDR1 SEHNR and CDR2 FQNEAQ (reference sequence). This CDR3 is 14 amino acids long.

The genes are TRBV13 and TRBJ2-7; 7 bases are a match to TRBD1. Trimming took 8 bases from V and 9 from J; bases not matched to a gene: 10. This CDR3 is built from 12 residues. CDR1 PRHDT and CDR2 FYEKMQ come from the germline V gene (reference sequence). The chain's CDR3 is CASGFSGTAQYF. CDR3 DNA: TGTGCCAGCGGGTTTTCTGGGACAGCGCAGTACTTC.

The chain joins TRBV28 to TRBJ2-5, with TRBD1 matching 8 bases. Germline V gives CDR1 MDHEN, CDR2 SYDVKM. V gave up 3 bases and J gave up 5 bases; unmatched junction bases: 8. The CDR3 is 15 amino acids. This chain's CDR3 is CASSFRQGSKETQYF. The CDR3 DNA follows: TGTGCCAGCAGTTTCAGACAGGGGAGTAAGGAGACCCAGTACTTC. Filled out from reference TRBV28 and TRBJ2-5, the complete variable domain reads DVKVTQSSRYLVKRTGEKVFLECVQDMDHENMFWYRQDPGLGLRLIYFSYDVKMKEKGDIPEGYSVSREKKERFSLILESASTNQTSMYLCASSFRQGSKETQYFGPGTRLLVL.

V and J are TRBV6-5 and TRBJ2-1, with TRBD2 matching 8 bases. V lost 6 bases and J lost 7; bases outside the gene matches: 11. CDR3 length equals 15 residues. The germline V gene encodes CDR1 MNHEY and CDR2 SVGAGI. The DNA for the CDR3 is TGTGCCAGCAGCTCCAATAGCGGGGCCAGGAATGAGCAGTTCTTC. This gives the protein CASSSNSGARNEQFF.

The chain carries TRBV7-2 and TRBJ1-1, with D maybe TRBD1 (5 bases). V lost 4 bases, J lost 14 bases, and 20 bases lay in between. The CDR3 is made up of 13 amino acids. In germline, CDR1 is SGHTA, CDR2 FQGNSA. The chain's CDR3 is CASSSYEGTHTFF. The CDR3 region has the DNA TGTGCCAGCAGCTCATACGAGGGGACGCACACCTTCTTT. The whole variable domain, filled in from reference TRBV7-2 and TRBJ1-1, reads GAGVSQSPSNKVTEKGKDVELRCDPISGHTALYWYRQSLGQGLEFLIYFQGNSAPDKSGLPSDRFSAERTGGSVSTLTIQRTQQEDSAVYLCASSSYEGTHTFFGQGTRLTVV.